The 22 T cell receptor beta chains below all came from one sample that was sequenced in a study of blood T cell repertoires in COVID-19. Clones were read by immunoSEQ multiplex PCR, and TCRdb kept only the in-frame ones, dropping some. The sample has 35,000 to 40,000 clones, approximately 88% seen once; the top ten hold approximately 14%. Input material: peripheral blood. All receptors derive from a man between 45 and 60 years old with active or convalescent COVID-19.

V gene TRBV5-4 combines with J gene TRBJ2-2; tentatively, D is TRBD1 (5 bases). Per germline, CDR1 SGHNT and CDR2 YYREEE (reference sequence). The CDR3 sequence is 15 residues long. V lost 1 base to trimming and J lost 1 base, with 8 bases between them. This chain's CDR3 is CASSLPGQNTGELFF. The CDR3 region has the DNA TGTGCCAGCAGCTTGCCCGGACAGAACACCGGGGAGCTGTTTTTT. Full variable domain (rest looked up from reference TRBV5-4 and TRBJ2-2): ETGVTQSPTHLIKTRGQQVTLRCSSQSGHNTVSWYQQALGQGPQFIFQYYREEENGRGNFPPRFSGLQFPNYSSELNVNALELDDSALYLCASSLPGQNTGELFFGEGSRLTVL.

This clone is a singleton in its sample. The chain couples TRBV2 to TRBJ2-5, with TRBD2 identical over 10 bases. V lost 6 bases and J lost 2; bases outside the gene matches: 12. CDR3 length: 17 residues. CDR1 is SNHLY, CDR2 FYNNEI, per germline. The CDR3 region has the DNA TGTGCCAGCAGGCCTAACCTAGCGGGGGCCGTGCAAGAGACCCAGTACTTC. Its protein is CASRPNLAGAVQETQYF.

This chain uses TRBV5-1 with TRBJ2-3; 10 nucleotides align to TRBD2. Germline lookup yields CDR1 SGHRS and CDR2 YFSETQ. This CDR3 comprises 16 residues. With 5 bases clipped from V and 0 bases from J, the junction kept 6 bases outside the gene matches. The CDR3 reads CASRPTSGVSTDTQYF. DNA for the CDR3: TGCGCCAGCAGACCCACTAGCGGGGTTAGCACAGATACGCAGTATTTT.

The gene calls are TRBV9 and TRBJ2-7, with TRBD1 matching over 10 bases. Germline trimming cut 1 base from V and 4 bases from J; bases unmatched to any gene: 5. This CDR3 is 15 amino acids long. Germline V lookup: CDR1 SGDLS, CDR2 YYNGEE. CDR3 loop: CASSVQRDRGYEQYF. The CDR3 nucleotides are TGTGCCAGCAGCGTACAACGGGACAGGGGTTACGAGCAGTACTTC.

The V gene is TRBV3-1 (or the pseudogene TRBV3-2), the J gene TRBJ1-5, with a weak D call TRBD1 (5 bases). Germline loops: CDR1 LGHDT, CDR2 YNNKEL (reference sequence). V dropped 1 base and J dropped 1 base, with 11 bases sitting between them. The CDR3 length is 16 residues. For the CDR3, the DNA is TGTGCCAGCAGCCAAGGCGACAGAGTCAGCAATCAGCCCCAGCATTTT. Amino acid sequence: CASSQGDRVSNQPQHF.

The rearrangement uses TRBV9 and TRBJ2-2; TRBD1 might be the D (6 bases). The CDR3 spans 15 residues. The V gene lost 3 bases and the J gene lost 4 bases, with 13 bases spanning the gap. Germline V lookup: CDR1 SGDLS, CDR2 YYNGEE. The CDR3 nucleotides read TGTGCCAGCAGCGCGGGACAAGCCCTCACCGGGGAGCTGTTTTTT. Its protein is CASSAGQALTGELFF.

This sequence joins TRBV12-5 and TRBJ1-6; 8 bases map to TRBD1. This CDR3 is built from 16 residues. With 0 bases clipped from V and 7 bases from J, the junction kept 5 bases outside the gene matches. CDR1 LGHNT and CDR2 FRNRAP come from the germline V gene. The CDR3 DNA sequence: TGTGCTAGTGGTTTGGTTGTAGGACAGGGAAATTCACCCCTCCACTTT. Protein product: CASGLVVGQGNSPLHF.

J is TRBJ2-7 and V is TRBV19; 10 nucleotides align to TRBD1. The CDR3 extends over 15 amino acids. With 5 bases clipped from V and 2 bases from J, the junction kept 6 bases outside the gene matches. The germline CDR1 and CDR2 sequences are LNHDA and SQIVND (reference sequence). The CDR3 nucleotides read TGTGCCAGTAGTCAGGGACAGGGGACCCCCTACGAGCAGTACTTC. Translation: CASSQGQGTPYEQYF.

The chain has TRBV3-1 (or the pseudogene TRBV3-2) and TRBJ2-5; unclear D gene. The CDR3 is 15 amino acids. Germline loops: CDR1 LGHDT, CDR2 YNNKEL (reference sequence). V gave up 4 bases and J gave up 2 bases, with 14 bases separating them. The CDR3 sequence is CASSPLTDDQETQYF. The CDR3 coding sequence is TGTGCCAGCAGCCCTCTCACAGACGATCAAGAGACCCAGTACTTC.

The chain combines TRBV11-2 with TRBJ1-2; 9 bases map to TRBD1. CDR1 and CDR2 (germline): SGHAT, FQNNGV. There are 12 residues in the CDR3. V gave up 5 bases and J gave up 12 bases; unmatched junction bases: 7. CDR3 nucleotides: TGTGCCAGCAGCGGCGGGACAGGGACTAACACCTTC. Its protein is CASSGGTGTNTF.

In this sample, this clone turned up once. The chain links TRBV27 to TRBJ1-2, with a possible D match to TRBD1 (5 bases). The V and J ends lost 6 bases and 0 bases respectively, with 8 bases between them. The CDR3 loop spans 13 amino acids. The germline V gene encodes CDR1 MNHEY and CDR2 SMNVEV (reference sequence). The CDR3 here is CASSPGPNYGYTF. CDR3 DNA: TGTGCCAGCAGCCCAGGGCCTAACTATGGCTACACCTTC.

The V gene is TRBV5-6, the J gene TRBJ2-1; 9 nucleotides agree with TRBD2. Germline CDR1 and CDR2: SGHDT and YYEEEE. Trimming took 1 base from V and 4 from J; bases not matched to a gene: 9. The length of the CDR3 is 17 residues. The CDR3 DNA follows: TGTGCCAGCAGCTTGCGTCGGGCGGGGGGGCGGTACAATGAGCAGTTCTTC. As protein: CASSLRRAGGRYNEQFF.

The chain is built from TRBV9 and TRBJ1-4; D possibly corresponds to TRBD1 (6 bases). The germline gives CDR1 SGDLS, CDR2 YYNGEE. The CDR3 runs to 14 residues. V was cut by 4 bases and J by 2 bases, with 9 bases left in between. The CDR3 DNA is TGTGCCAGCAGCCTAGACAGGACTAATGAAAAACTGTTTTTT. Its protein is CASSLDRTNEKLFF.

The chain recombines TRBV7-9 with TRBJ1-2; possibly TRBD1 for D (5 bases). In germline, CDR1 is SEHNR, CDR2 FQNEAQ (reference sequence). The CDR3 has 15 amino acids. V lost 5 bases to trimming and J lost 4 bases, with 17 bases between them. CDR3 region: CASSHGTGGLYGYTF. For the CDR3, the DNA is TGTGCCAGCAGCCATGGTACGGGGGGTCTCTATGGCTACACCTTC. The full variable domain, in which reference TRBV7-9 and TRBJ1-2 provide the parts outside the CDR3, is DTGVSQNPRHKITKRGQNVTFRCDPISEHNRLYWYRQTLGQGPEFLTYFQNEAQLEKSRLLSDRFSAERPKGSFSTLEIQRTEQGDSAMYLCASSHGTGGLYGYTFGSGTRLTVV.

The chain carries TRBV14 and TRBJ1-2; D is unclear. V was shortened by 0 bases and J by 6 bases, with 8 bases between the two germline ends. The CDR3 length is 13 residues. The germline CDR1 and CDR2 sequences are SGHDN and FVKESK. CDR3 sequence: CASSQDLPDGYTF. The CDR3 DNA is TGTGCCAGCAGCCAAGATCTCCCAGATGGCTACACCTTC. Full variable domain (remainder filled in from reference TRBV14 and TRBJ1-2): EAGVTQFPSHSVIEKGQTVTLRCDPISGHDNLYWYRRVMGKEIKFLLHFVKESKQDESGMPNNRFLAERTGGTYSTLKVQPAELEDSGVYFCASSQDLPDGYTFGSGTRLTVV.

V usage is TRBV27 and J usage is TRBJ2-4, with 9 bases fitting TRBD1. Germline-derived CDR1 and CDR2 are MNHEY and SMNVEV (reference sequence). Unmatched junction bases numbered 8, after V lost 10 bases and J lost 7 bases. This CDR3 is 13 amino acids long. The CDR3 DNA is TGTGCCACCCGGGACAGGGTTTTTAACATTCAGTACTTC. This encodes CATRDRVFNIQYF.

The DNA of the CDR3 is TGCGCCAGCAGCTTGTCAGGGGAAGAGACCCAGTACTTC. The encoded protein is CASSLSGEETQYF. The chain links TRBV5-1 to TRBJ2-5, with a tentative D call TRBD1 (6 bases). The V gene's germline CDR1 is SGHRS and CDR2 YFSETQ. Trimming pared 1 base from V and 3 bases from J, leaving 7 bases between. This CDR3 contains 13 residues. Full variable domain (rest looked up from reference TRBV5-1 and TRBJ2-5): KAGVTQTPRYLIKTRGQQVTLSCSPISGHRSVSWYQQTPGQGLQFLFEYFSETQRNKGNFPGRFSGRQFSNSRSEMNVSTLELGDSALYLCASSLSGEETQYFGPGTRLLVL.

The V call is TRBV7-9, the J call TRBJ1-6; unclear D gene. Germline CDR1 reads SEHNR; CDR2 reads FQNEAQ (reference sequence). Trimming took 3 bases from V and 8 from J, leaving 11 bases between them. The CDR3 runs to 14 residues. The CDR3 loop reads CASSLVIRDSPLHF. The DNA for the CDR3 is TGTGCCAGCAGCTTGGTGATTCGGGATTCACCCCTCCACTTT. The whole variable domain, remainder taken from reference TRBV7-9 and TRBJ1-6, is DTGVSQNPRHKITKRGQNVTFRCDPISEHNRLYWYRQTLGQGPEFLTYFQNEAQLEKSRLLSDRFSAERPKGSFSTLEIQRTEQGDSAMYLCASSLVIRDSPLHFGNGTRLTVT.

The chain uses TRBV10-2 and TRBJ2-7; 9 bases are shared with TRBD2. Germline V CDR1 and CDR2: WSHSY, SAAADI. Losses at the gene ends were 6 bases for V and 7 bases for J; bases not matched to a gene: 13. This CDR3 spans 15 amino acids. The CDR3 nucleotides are TGCGCCAGCAGGGTTAGCGGGGGACCCTTAGGAGAGCAGTACTTC. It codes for CASRVSGGPLGEQYF.

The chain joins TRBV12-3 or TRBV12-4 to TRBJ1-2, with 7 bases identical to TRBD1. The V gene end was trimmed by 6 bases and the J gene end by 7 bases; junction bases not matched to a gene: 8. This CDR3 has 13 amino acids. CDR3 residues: CASSLQGLGGYTF. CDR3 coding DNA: TGTGCCAGCAGCCTACAGGGGCTTGGTGGCTACACCTTC.

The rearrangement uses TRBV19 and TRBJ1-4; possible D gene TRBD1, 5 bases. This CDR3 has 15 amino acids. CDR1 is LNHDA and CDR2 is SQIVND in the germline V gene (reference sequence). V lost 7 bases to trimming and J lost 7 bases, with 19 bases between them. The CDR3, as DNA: TGTGCCAGTAAGCCCCTAGGGGCCCTCACTGAAAAACTGTTTTTT. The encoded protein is CASKPLGALTEKLFF.

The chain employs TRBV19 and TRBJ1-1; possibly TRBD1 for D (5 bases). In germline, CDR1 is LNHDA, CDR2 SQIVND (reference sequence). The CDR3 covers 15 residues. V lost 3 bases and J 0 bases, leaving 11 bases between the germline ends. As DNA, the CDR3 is TGTGCCAGTAGTATTCGGCAGGGCCTGAACACTGAAGCTTTCTTT. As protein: CASSIRQGLNTEAFF.